This T cell receptor beta chain was profiled in a study of cytomegalovirus exposure and HLA in healthy donors. About the research overall: The early release's HLA-typed donors yielded tens of millions of unique TCRs. Study results and caveats: There were some public TCRs occurring in many donors, but most TCR sequences were rare. The authors reported that TCR beta sequences could predict HLA-A and HLA-B alleles. These predictions were accurate for most subjects in the first cohort. Most CMV-associated TCR beta chains appeared HLA-restricted in a later analysis.

Points on this clone: Its antigen is not identified.

It was with 60 Vbeta and 13 Jbeta primers that the PCR ran. Repertoires were generated with immunoSEQ multiplex PCR, while TCRdb's copy carries only in-frame clones and drops some. The sample carries approximately 120,000 clones, 73% recorded once. Germline V gene lookup returns CDR1 MDHEN and CDR2 SYDVKM. This CDR3 is 16 amino acids long. V lost 6 bases and J lost 3; bases outside the gene matches: 13. Sequenced input: PBMCs. The TCR was taken from a man aged 35 to 55 in good health and CMV-seronegative. The rearrangement links TRBV28 to TRBJ1-1; 7 bases map to TRBD1. The CDR3 DNA reads as TGTGCCAGCAGAGAGACAGGGCCCCGAGCGGACACTGAAGCTTTCTTT. Translating gives CASRETGPRADTEAFF.